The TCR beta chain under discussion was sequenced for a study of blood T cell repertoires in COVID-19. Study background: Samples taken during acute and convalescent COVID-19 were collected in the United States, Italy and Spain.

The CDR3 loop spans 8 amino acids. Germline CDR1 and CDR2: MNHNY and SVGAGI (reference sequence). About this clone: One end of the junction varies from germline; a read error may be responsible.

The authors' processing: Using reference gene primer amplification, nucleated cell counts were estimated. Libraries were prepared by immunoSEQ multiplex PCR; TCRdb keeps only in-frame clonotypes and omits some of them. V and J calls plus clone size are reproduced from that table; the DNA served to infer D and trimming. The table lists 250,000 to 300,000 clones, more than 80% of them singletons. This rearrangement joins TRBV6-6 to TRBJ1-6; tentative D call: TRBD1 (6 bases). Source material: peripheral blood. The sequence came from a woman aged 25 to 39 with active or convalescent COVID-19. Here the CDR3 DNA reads TGTGCCAGCCCCACAGGGAACTTT. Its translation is CASPTGNF.